This T cell receptor (beta chain) is drawn from a study of blood T cell repertoires in COVID-19. Authors' methods: Amplified reference gene primers provided the basis for estimating nucleated cell counts. This table comes from immunoSEQ multiplex PCR, and its TCRdb copy is limited to in-frame clones, with some not included. The V and J calls and clone size come from that table; D and trimming were worked out from the DNA. The sample contains a few hundred thousand clones, more than 80% of which appear only once. CDR1 and CDR2 from the germline V gene are WNHNN and SYGVQD (reference sequence). CDR3 size: 16 residues. V lost 3 bases and J lost 3, with 18 bases in between.

V usage is TRBV10-1 and J usage is TRBJ2-7, with D maybe TRBD2 (5 bases). This TCR came from a man younger than 30 who had recovered from COVID-19. What was sequenced was peripheral blood. The CDR3 DNA reads as TGCGCCAGCAGTGAAGGACTGTCCGGAGAACTCTACGAGCAGTACTTC. This sequence encodes CASSEGLSGELYEQYF.